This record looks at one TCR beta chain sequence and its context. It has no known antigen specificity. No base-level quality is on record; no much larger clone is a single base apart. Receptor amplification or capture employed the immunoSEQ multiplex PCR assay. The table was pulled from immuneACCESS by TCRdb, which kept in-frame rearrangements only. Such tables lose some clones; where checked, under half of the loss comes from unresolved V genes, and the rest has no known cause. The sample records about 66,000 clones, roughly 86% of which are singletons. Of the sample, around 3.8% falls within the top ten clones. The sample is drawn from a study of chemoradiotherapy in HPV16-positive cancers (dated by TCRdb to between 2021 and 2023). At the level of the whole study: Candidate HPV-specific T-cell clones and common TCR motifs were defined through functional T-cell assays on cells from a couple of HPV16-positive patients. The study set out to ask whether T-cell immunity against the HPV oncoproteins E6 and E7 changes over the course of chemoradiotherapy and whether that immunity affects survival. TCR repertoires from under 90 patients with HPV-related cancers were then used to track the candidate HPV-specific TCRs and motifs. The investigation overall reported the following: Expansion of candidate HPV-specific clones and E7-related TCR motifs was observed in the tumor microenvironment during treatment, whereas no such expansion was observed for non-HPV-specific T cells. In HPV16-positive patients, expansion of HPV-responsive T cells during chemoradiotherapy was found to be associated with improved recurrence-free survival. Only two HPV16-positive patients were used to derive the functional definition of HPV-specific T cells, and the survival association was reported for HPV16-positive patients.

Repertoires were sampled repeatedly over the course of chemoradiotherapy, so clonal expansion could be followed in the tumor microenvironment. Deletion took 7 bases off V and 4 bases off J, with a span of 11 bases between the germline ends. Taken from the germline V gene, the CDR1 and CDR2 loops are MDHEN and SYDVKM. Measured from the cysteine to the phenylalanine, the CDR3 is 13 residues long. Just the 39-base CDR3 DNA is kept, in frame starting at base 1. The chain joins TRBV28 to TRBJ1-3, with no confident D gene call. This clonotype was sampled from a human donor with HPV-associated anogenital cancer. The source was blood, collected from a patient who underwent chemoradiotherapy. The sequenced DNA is TGTGCCAGCATCGGTTCCAGGGGAAACACCATATATTTT. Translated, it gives CASIGSRGNTIYF.